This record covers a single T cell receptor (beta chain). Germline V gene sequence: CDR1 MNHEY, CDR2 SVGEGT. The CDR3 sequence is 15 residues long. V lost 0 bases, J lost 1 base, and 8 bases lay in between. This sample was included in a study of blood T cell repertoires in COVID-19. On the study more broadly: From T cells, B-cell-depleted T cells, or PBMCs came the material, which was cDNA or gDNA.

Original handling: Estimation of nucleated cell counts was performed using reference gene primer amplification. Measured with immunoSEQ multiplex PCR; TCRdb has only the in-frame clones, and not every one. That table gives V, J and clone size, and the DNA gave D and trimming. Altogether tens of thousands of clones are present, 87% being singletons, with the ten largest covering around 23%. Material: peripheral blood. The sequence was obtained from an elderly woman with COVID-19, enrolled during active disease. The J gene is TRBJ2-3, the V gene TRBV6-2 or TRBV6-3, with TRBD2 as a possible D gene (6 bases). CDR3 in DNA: TGTGCCAGCAGTTACTCCGAGCGGGGCACAGATACGCAGTATTTT. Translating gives CASSYSERGTDTQYF.